This T cell receptor beta chain was sequenced in a study of T cell repertoires in cytomegalovirus infection. In germline, CDR1 is MNHEY, CDR2 SMNVEV (reference sequence). The V end was cut by 4 bases, the J end by 7 bases, with 16 bases between. This CDR3 contains 14 residues. TCRdb redid the calling of the reads with MiXCR, one entry per CDR3 protein. This sample carries 250,000 to 300,000 distinct CDR3 sequences, 9.1% of them seen once, and the ten largest clones take roughly 16%. This chain links TRBV27 with TRBJ1-2; D perhaps matches TRBD1 (5 bases). The sequence derives from a human donor in good health (CMV status not recorded). Some clones in this sample may be carry-over from other donors' samples. The sequenced sample consisted of PBMCs. The chain's CDR3 is CASSSIQGYAGYTF. CDR3 nucleotides: TGTGCCAGCAGTTCGATTCAGGGTTACGCTGGCTACACCTTC.